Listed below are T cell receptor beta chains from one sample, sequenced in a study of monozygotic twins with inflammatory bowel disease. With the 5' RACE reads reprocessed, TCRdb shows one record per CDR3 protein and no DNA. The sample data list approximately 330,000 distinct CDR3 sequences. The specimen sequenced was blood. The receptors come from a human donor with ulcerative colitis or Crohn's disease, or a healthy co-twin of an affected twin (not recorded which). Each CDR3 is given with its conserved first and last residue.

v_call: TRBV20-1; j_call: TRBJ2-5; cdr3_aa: CSARDSVGAGTQYF
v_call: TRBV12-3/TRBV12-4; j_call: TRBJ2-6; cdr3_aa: CASTRDRTFSGANVLTF
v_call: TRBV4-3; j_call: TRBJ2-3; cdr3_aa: CASSQGGGRDTQYF
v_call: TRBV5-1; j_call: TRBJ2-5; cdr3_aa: CASSGGGGGGETQYF
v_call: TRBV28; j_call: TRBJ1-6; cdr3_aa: CASSLGGGPYNSPLHF
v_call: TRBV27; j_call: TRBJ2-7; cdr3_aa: CASSSRSFRTGRFHEQYF
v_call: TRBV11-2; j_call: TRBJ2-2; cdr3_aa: CASSPGPTQDTGELFF
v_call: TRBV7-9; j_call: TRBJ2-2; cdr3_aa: CASSPVRGIDGELFF
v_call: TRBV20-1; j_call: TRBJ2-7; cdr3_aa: CSAARDRGYEQYF
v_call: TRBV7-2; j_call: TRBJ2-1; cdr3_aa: CASSRGTGVVNEQFF
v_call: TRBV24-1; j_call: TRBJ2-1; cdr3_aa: CATSDPAGSNEQFF
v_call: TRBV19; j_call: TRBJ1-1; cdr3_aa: CASGSQGAMNTEAFF
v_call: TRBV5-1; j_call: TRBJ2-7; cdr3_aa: CASSLESQPPVEEQYF
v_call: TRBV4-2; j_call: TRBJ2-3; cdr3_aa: CASSLDRELTGTASTDTQYF
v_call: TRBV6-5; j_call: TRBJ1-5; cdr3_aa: CASSYSASSNQPQHF
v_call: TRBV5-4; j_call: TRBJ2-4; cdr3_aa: CASSLVRGGNIQYF
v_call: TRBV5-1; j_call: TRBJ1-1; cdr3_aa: CASSLFAQSSSTEAFF
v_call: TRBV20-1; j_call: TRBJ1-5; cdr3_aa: CSAGGTGGNQPQHF
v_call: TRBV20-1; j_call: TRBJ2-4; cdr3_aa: CSAKGTGGVKNIQYF
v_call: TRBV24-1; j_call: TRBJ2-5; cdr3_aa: CATSDAGPQETQYF
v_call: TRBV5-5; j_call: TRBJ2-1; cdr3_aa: CASSYGLAGVNDNEQFF
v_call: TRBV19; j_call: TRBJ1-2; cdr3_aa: CASSIPRRGQYGYTF
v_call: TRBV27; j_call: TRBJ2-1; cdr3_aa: CASSLGGQGFVNEQFF
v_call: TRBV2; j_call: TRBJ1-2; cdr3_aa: CASRFGTPYGYTF
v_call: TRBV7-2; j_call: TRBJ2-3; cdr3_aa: CASSYYGGGTDTQYF
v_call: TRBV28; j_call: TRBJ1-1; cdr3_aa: CASRWGGALNTEAFF
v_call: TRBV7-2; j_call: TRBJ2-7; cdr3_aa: CASSLWPATYEQYF
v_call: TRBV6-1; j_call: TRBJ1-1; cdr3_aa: CASSEALGEAFF
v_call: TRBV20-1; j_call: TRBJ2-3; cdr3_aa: CSAGGTDTQYF
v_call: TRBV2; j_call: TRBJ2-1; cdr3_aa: CASSEDISEQFF
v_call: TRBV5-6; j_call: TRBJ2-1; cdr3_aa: CASSVPGGYEQFF
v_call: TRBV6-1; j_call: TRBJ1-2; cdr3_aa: CASSEVPTNYGYTF
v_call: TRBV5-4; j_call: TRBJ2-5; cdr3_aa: CASSLEGKQETQYF
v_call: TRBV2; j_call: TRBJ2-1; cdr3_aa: CATRVSGTYNEQFF
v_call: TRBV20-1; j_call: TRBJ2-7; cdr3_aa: CSASTDSSYEQYF
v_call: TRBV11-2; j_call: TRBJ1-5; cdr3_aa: CASSFSSGGGGRLSNQPQHF
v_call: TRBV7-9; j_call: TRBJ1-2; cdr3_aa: CASSSDRELNYGYTF
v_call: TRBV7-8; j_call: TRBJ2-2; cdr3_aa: CASSIGGNTGELFF
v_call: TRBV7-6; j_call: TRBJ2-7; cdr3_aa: CASSSAGTGRYEQYF
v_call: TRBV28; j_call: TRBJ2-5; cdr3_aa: CASRTDREETQYF
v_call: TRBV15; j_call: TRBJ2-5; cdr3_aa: CATSRDFQRQETQYF
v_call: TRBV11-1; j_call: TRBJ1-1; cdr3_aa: CASSLGPIGQAGF
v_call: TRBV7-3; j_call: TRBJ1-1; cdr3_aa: CASSHPVNTEAFF
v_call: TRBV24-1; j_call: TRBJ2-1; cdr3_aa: CATSDGTGTSGYNEQFF
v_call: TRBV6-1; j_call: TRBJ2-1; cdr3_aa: CASRPNPGPPAEQFF
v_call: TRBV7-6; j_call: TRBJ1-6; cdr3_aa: CASSYGTGARMSPLHF
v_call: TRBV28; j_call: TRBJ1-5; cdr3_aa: CASTLPGRRDQPQHF
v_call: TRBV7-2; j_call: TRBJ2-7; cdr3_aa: CASSSVAGNYEQYF
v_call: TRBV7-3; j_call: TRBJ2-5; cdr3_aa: CASSPYTGTGETQYF
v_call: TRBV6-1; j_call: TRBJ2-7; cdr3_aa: CASEISYEQYF
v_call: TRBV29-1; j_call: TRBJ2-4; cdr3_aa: CSAAFSVAKNIQYF
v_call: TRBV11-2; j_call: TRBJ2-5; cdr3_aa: CASSTGTSGSGAQYF
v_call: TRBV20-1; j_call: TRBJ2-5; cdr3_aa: CSAEKFPGLEGQETQYF
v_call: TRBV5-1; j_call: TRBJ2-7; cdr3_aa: CASSLESGGSYEQYF
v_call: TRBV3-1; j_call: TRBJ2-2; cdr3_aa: CASSQLPQIGPVTGELFF
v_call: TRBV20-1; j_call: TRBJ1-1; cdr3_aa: CSANFHRDTEAFF
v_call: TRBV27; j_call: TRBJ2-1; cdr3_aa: CASSPGTSSPLSYNEQFF
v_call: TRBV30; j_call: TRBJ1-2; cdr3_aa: CAWRRDRGGHGYTF
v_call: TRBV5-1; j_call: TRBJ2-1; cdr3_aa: CASSLSSGSSYNEQFF
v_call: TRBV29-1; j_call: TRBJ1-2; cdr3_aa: CSHGGTGVSGYTF